The 18 T cell receptor beta chains listed next were all sequenced from one sample in a study of shared clonotypes between healthy human individuals. CD45RO-negative, CCR7-selected cells formed the naive CD8 fraction, which excluded terminally differentiated effector memory CD45RA+ cells. The method was immunoSEQ multiplex PCR; TCRdb's version includes in-frame clones alone and lacks a portion of them. Here the sample spans some 2,000,000 clones, less than 95% being singletons. Specimen: naive CD8+ T cells sorted from blood. The origin of the receptors is a man younger than 35 in good health.

V usage is TRBV21-1 and J usage is TRBJ2-5. TRBV21-1 is marked as a pseudogene. This CDR3 is built from 15 residues. In nucleotides, the CDR3 is TGTGCCAGCAGCGGAGCGGGACAGCCTCAAGAGACCCAGTACTTC. This translates into CASSGAGQPQETQYF.

The V gene is TRBV4-1, the J gene TRBJ1-4, with 8 bases lining up with TRBD1. This CDR3 is built from 15 residues. Germline V gives CDR1 MGHRA, CDR2 YSYEKL. J lost 8 bases, V lost 4 bases, and 9 bases had no gene match. CDR3 coding DNA: TGCGCCAGCAGCCCCACGACAGGGGAGGAGGAAAAACTGTTTTTT. Translation gives CASSPTTGEEEKLFF.

The rearrangement uses TRBV27 and TRBJ2-3, with TRBD1 matching over 8 bases. J was trimmed by 6 bases and V by 4 bases; bases with no gene match: 3. Germline loops: CDR1 MNHEY, CDR2 SMNVEV (reference sequence). CDR3 size: 13 residues. The CDR3 spells CASSWTGMDTQYF. Here the CDR3 DNA reads TGTGCCAGCAGTTGGACAGGGATGGATACGCAGTATTTT.

With respect to this clone: Other DNA sequences in this sample translate to the same CDR3. The J gene is TRBJ2-3, the V gene TRBV9; D might be TRBD2 (7 bases). This CDR3 has 14 amino acids. V was shortened by 0 bases and J by 6 bases, with 11 bases between the two germline ends. CDR1 and CDR2 from the germline V gene are SGDLS and YYNGEE. CDR3 bases: TGTGCCAGCAGCGTAGCTGGGGGGGCGGATACGCAGTATTTT. Its translation is CASSVAGGADTQYF.

The chain joins TRBV6-1 to TRBJ2-1; 16 bases align to TRBD2. Germline assignment: CDR1 MNHNS and CDR2 SASEGT. V trimming: 10 bases; J trimming: 8 bases; junction bases outside the gene matches: 5. The CDR3 is 14 amino acids. As DNA, the CDR3 is TGTGCCACCGGGACTAGCGGGGGGGCAGATGAGCAGTTCTTC. It codes for CATGTSGGADEQFF.

The V gene is TRBV5-4, the J gene TRBJ2-7; a weak D match, TRBD1 (5 bases). The germline V and J ends were trimmed by 1 base and 3 bases, with 8 bases remaining between them. CDR1 and CDR2 from the germline V gene are SGHNT and YYREEE (reference sequence). The CDR3 runs to 13 residues. CDR3 amino acids: CASSLTTGYEQYF. CDR3 sequence (DNA): TGTGCCAGCAGCTTGACCACAGGCTACGAGCAGTACTTC.

V gene TRBV10-3 combines with J gene TRBJ1-6; the D is unclear. Germline assignment: CDR1 ENHRY and CDR2 SYGVKD. V lost 2 bases to trimming and J lost 7 bases, with 12 bases between them. CDR3 length equals 15 residues. The CDR3 here is CAISEGKGANSPLHF. The DNA for the CDR3 is TGTGCCATCAGTGAGGGAAAAGGCGCCAATTCACCCCTCCACTTT.

V gene TRBV6-5 combines with J gene TRBJ2-5; D possibly matches TRBD1 or TRBD2 (5 bases each). The germline gives CDR1 MNHEY, CDR2 SVGAGI. CDR3 size: 14 residues. V dropped 4 bases and J dropped 4 bases, with 13 bases sitting between them. CDR3 region: CASSSPDSGETQYF. The DNA of the CDR3 is TGTGCCAGCAGTTCCCCCGACAGCGGAGAGACCCAGTACTTC.

The chain combines TRBV27 with TRBJ2-1; maybe TRBD2 (5 bases). CDR3 length: 18 amino acids. CDR1 and CDR2 from the germline V gene are MNHEY and SMNVEV (reference sequence). Trimming removed 6 bases from V and 0 bases from J, with 21 bases in between. This CDR3 reads CASSPPLVAPSSYNEQFF. As DNA, the CDR3 is TGTGCCAGCAGCCCACCTTTGGTAGCGCCTAGCTCCTACAATGAGCAGTTCTTC.

This chain connects TRBV5-6 to TRBJ2-7; TRBD1 is a possible D gene (5 bases). The CDR3 loop spans 13 amino acids. The germline CDR1 and CDR2 sequences are SGHDT and YYEEEE. V lost 2 bases, J lost 2 bases, and 8 bases lay in between. Written as DNA, the CDR3 is TGTGCCAGCAGCTTTCAGGGCACCTACGAGCAGTACTTC. Encoded protein: CASSFQGTYEQYF.

The rearrangement uses TRBV4-1 and TRBJ2-1, with D unresolved. The CDR3 extends over 13 amino acids. Per the germline V gene, CDR1 is MGHRA and CDR2 is YSYEKL. The V end was cut by 0 bases, the J end by 8 bases, with 8 bases between. This CDR3 reads CASSQDIGDEQFF. CDR3 DNA: TGCGCCAGCAGCCAAGATATTGGGGATGAGCAGTTCTTC.

This clone was seen a single time. This sequence joins TRBV27 and TRBJ1-5, with 12 bases aligning to TRBD1. CDR1 is MNHEY, CDR2 SMNVEV, per germline (reference sequence). The CDR3 totals 15 residues. J gave up 7 bases and V 5 bases, and 6 bases lay outside the gene matches. CDR3 DNA sequence: TGTGCCAGCAGTGCCGGGACAGGGGGCTTACAGCCCCAGCATTTT. Translated: CASSAGTGGLQPQHF.

The V call is TRBV27, the J call TRBJ2-7; D may match TRBD1 or TRBD2 (5 bases each). Looked up from germline, CDR1 is MNHEY and CDR2 is SMNVEV (reference sequence). Trimming removed 6 bases at V and 2 bases at J, with 14 bases between. This CDR3 is built from 14 residues. CDR3 sequence (DNA): TGTGCCAGCAGGGTCCGGGACGAGGCCTACGAGCAGTACTTC. This translates into CASRVRDEAYEQYF.

This sequence joins TRBV27 and TRBJ2-1; 11 nucleotides match TRBD2. J gave up 7 bases and V 3 bases, and 5 bases lay outside the gene matches. CDR1 MNHEY and CDR2 SMNVEV come from the germline V gene (reference sequence). The CDR3 sequence is 15 residues long. Written as DNA, the CDR3 is TGTGCCAGCAGTTTCGTACTAGCGGGGGTTAATGAGCAGTTCTTC. Translating gives CASSFVLAGVNEQFF.

CDR3 DNA: TGTGCCAGCACGGCTTGGGTTACTAACAATGAGCAGTTCTTC. Translating it yields CASTAWVTNNEQFF. This chain links TRBV6-1 with TRBJ2-1; D call uncertain. CDR3 size: 14 residues. Trimming cost V 7 bases and J 5 bases, with 15 bases left between them. Germline V gene sequence: CDR1 MNHNS, CDR2 SASEGT.

The chain couples TRBV9 to TRBJ1-2; possibly TRBD1 for D (6 bases). Trimming cost V 3 bases and J 4 bases, with 22 bases left between them. Germline CDR1 is SGDLS and CDR2 is YYNGEE. The CDR3 runs to 17 residues. CDR3 nucleotide sequence: TGTGCCAGCAGCGCACTGTACACTCGACAGGACCTCTATGGCTACACCTTC. It codes for CASSALYTRQDLYGYTF. The full variable domain, in which reference TRBV9 and TRBJ1-2 provide the parts outside the CDR3, is DSGVTQTPKHLITATGQRVTLRCSPRSGDLSVYWYQQSLDQGLQFLIQYYNGEERAKGNILERFSAQQFPDLHSELNLSSLELGDSALYFCASSALYTRQDLYGYTFGSGTRLTVV.

This chain links TRBV29-1 with TRBJ2-5; D is possibly TRBD2 (5 bases). Trimming left V 4 bases short and J 5 bases short, with 14 bases between. CDR1 is SQVTM and CDR2 is ANQGSEA in the germline V gene. The CDR3 length is 13 residues. The CDR3 DNA reads TGCAGCGTTGTAGCGTTGGCGGAGGAGACCCAGTACTTC. As protein: CSVVALAEETQYF.

The gene calls are TRBV5-4 and TRBJ2-1; D is possibly TRBD2 (7 bases). The CDR3 covers 15 residues. Germline values: CDR1 SGHNT, CDR2 YYREEE (reference sequence). With 7 bases removed from V and 6 bases from J, the gap between germline ends came to 20 bases. The DNA of the CDR3 is TGTGCCAGCTCCAATCGGGGGGCCGGTCCCAATGAGCAGTTCTTC. It specifies CASSNRGAGPNEQFF. The full variable domain, rest sourced from reference TRBV5-4 and TRBJ2-1, is ETGVTQSPTHLIKTRGQQVTLRCSSQSGHNTVSWYQQALGQGPQFIFQYYREEENGRGNFPPRFSGLQFPNYSSELNVNALELDDSALYLCASSNRGAGPNEQFFGPGTRLTVL.